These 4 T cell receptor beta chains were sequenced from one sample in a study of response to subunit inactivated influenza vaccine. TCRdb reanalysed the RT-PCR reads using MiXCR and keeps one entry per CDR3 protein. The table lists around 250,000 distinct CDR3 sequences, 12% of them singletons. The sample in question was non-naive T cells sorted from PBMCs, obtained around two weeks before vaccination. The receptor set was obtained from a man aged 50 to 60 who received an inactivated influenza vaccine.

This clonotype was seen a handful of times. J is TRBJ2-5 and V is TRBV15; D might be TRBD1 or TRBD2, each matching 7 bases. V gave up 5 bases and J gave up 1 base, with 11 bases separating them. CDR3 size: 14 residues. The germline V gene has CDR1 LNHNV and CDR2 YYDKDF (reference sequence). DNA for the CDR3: TGTGCCACCAGCCCCAGGGGGGGCCAAGAGACCCAGTACTTC. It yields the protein CATSPRGGQETQYF.

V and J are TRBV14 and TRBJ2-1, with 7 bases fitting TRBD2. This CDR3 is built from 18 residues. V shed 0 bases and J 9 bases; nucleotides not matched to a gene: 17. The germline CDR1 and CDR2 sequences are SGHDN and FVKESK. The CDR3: CASSQDYLPGRHLAEQFF. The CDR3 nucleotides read TGTGCCAGCAGCCAAGATTATTTGCCCGGGAGGCACCTGGCTGAGCAGTTCTTC.

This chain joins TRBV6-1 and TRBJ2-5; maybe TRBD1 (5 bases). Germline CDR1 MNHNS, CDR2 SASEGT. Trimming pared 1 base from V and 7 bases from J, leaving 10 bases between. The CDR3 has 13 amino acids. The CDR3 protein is CASSEGQRGTQYF. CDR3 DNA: TGTGCCAGCAGTGAAGGCCAAAGGGGGACCCAGTACTTC.

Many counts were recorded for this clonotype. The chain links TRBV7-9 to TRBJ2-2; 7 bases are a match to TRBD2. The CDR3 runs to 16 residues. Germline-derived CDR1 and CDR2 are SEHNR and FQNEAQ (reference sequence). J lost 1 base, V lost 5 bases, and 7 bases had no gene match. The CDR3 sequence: CASSPFTSENTGELFF. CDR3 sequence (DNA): TGTGCCAGCAGCCCCTTTACTAGCGAGAACACCGGGGAGCTGTTTTTT.